This TCR beta chain was found in a study of T cell responses to AZD1222 COVID-19 vaccine. Regarding the study as a whole: Nearly half of spike-specific TCRs reportedly target unmutated variant regions. Most donors were white British, females outnumbered males, and clonal diversity was possibly underestimated.

Notes on this clone: Its antigen is not identified.

Germline lookup yields CDR1 GTSNPN and CDR2 SVGIG (reference sequence). The CDR3 loop spans 14 amino acids. J lost 4 bases, V lost 3 bases, and 5 bases had no gene match. This table comes from immunoSEQ multiplex PCR, and its TCRdb copy is limited to in-frame clones, with some not included. The sample yields around 100,000 clones, 93% seen once. The receptor was derived from an adult in good health. The genes are TRBV30 and TRBJ2-5; TRBD2 matches at 10 bases. The sequencing here drew on peripheral blood, taken on day 0 of AZD1222 vaccination. The DNA for the CDR3 is TGTGCCTGGAGGGTAGGACTAGCGGCAGAGACCCAGTACTTC. Its translation: CAWRVGLAAETQYF.